One sample yielded the 31 T cell receptor beta chains listed below, sequenced in a study of T cells in localized non-small cell lung cancer. Libraries were prepared by immunoSEQ multiplex PCR; TCRdb keeps only in-frame clonotypes and omits some of them. Of around 15,000 clones in the sample, roughly 89% are singletons; the top ten hold roughly 2.7%. The sequences come from peripheral blood mononuclear cells, collected before any cancer treatment. These receptors were collected from a man aged 35 to 69 with stage III lung adenocarcinoma.

CDR3 in DNA: TGTGCCAGCAGCACGTTGAGGGGACAGACTAACTATGGCTACACCTTC. Protein product: CASSTLRGQTNYGYTF. The rearrangement joins TRBV7-8 to TRBJ1-2; 7 bases agree with TRBD1. The junction had 9 bases not matched to a gene; V was cut back by 5 bases and J by 0 bases. The germline CDR1 and CDR2 sequences are SGHVS and FQNEAQ. CDR3 length equals 16 residues. The full variable domain, its missing parts supplied by reference TRBV7-8 and TRBJ1-2, is GAGVSQSPRYKVAKRGQDVALRCDPISGHVSLFWYQQALGQGPEFLTYFQNEAQLDKSGLPSDRFFAERPEGSVSTLKIQRTQQEDSAVYLCASSTLRGQTNYGYTFGSGTRLTVV.

This chain connects TRBV4-3 to TRBJ2-1; 7 bases match TRBD2. The V gene end was trimmed by 0 bases and the J gene end by 4 bases; junction bases not matched to a gene: 6. Germline CDR1 reads LGHNA; CDR2 reads YSLEER. CDR3 size: 16 residues. The CDR3 DNA is TGCGCCAGCAGCCAAGAAGGCAGCGGGGCATACAATGAGCAGTTCTTC. It codes for CASSQEGSGAYNEQFF.

This chain joins TRBV7-9 and TRBJ1-1; no clear D gene. Germline CDR1 SEHNR, CDR2 FQNEAQ (reference sequence). The CDR3 has 13 residues. Trimming removed 6 bases from V and 4 bases from J, with 12 bases in between. The CDR3 reads CASSLPGGTEAFF. CDR3 nucleotide sequence: TGTGCCAGCAGTTTACCCGGTGGCACTGAAGCTTTCTTT.

The chain recombines TRBV7-9 with TRBJ2-3; TRBD1 aligns across 9 bases. There are 16 residues in the CDR3. V lost 4 bases and J lost 4; bases outside the gene matches: 9. Germline CDR1 is SEHNR and CDR2 is FQNEAQ (reference sequence). The CDR3 DNA reads as TGTGCCAGCAGCTCGGGGACAGGGCCCCTCGCAGATACGCAGTATTTT. Translating it yields CASSSGTGPLADTQYF.

The genes are TRBV10-1 and TRBJ2-3; D possibly uses TRBD1 or TRBD2 (5 bases each). Trimming removed 5 bases at V and 6 bases at J, with 9 bases between. The CDR3 is made up of 12 amino acids. CDR1 and CDR2 from the germline V gene are WNHNN and SYGVQD (reference sequence). This CDR3 is CASSPGGDTQYF. CDR3 bases: TGCGCCAGCAGTCCTGGGGGTGATACGCAGTATTTT.

The V and J genes are TRBV7-2 and TRBJ1-1; no firm D call. CDR1 and CDR2 from the germline V gene are SGHTA and FQGNSA. The germline V and J ends were trimmed by 4 bases and 2 bases, with 5 bases remaining between them. The CDR3 has 12 residues. The CDR3 spells CASSWGNTEAFF. CDR3 nucleotides: TGTGCCAGCAGCTGGGGTAACACTGAAGCTTTCTTT.

This clone turned up a few times. The V gene is TRBV7-2, the J gene TRBJ2-1, with a possible D match to TRBD1 (5 bases). V dropped 0 bases and J dropped 0 bases, with 12 bases sitting between them. The CDR3 contains 17 residues. Germline-derived CDR1 and CDR2 are SGHTA and FQGNSA. The CDR3, as DNA: TGTGCCAGCAGCTTAGCGCTAGGGGAAAGCTCCTACAATGAGCAGTTCTTC. Its protein is CASSLALGESSYNEQFF.

The chain employs TRBV15 and TRBJ2-3, with 8 bases matching TRBD2. The CDR3 spans 18 residues. V shed 0 bases, J shed 1 base, and the junction held 9 bases outside the gene matches. Germline CDR1 reads LNHNV; CDR2 reads YYDKDF (reference sequence). The CDR3 DNA reads TGTGCCACCAGCAGAGATCTCCCTAGCGGGTTGGGCACAGATACGCAGTATTTT. Translating gives CATSRDLPSGLGTDTQYF.

The V gene is TRBV28, the J gene TRBJ1-1; D remains ambiguous. V gave up 2 bases and J gave up 0 bases, with 4 bases separating them. The CDR3 is 13 amino acids. Per the germline V gene, CDR1 is MDHEN and CDR2 is SYDVKM. CDR3: CASSLGMNTEAFF. As DNA, the CDR3 is TGTGCCAGCAGTTTAGGGATGAACACTGAAGCTTTCTTT.

The chain recombines TRBV4-2 with TRBJ2-1; TRBD2 aligns across 11 bases. The CDR3 spans 16 residues. V shed 0 bases and J 9 bases; nucleotides not matched to a gene: 7. Germline-derived CDR1 and CDR2 are LGHNA and YNFKEQ. The CDR3 DNA reads TGTGCCAGCAGCCAAGATCTACTAGCGGGAGTGGTTGAGCAGTTCTTC. This encodes CASSQDLLAGVVEQFF.

The chain employs TRBV5-4 and TRBJ2-1; a weak D match, TRBD1 (5 bases). CDR3 length: 14 residues. The V end was cut by 3 bases, the J end by 2 bases, with 9 bases between. Germline V gives CDR1 SGHNT, CDR2 YYREEE (reference sequence). CDR3 region: CASSSGQTYNEQFF. In DNA, the CDR3 is TGTGCCAGCAGCTCCGGACAAACCTACAATGAGCAGTTCTTC. The full variable domain, in which reference TRBV5-4 and TRBJ2-1 provide the parts outside the CDR3, is ETGVTQSPTHLIKTRGQQVTLRCSSQSGHNTVSWYQQALGQGPQFIFQYYREEENGRGNFPPRFSGLQFPNYSSELNVNALELDDSALYLCASSSGQTYNEQFFGPGTRLTVL.

The chain uses TRBV6-5 and TRBJ1-2; the D gene is possibly TRBD1 (6 bases). Germline loops: CDR1 MNHEY, CDR2 SVGAGI. This CDR3 comprises 13 residues. Trimming shortened V by 3 bases and J by 3 bases, and 8 bases separated the two germline ends. CDR3 sequence (DNA): TGTGCCAGCAGTTATGGACAGTACTATGGCTACACCTTC. It translates to CASSYGQYYGYTF.

This chain connects TRBV10-1 to TRBJ1-5; D unclear. The CDR3 is 13 residues long. V lost 5 bases, J lost 5 bases, and 10 bases lay in between. Per the germline V gene, CDR1 is WNHNN and CDR2 is SYGVQD (reference sequence). The CDR3 loop reads CASSSDWDQPQHF. The CDR3 DNA is TGCGCCAGCAGTTCGGACTGGGATCAGCCCCAGCATTTT.

The rearrangement joins TRBV10-1 to TRBJ2-3, with TRBD2 matching 7 bases. The V and J ends lost 7 bases and 4 bases, in that order; junction bases with no gene match: 8. This CDR3 is built from 14 residues. Germline CDR1 reads WNHNN; CDR2 reads SYGVQD (reference sequence). Written as DNA, the CDR3 is TGCGCCAGCAACCGTGGGAGGGCTTCAGATACGCAGTATTTT. Amino acids: CASNRGRASDTQYF.

This clone has only one observation. The J gene is TRBJ2-5, the V gene TRBV20-1; unclear D gene. The V and J ends lost 6 bases and 5 bases respectively, with 7 bases between them. CDR1 DFQATT and CDR2 SNEGSKA come from the germline V gene (reference sequence). This CDR3 comprises 10 residues. CDR3 amino acids: CSAFTETQYF. DNA of the CDR3: TGCAGTGCCTTTACGGAGACCCAGTACTTC.

This clone showed up just once. The chain is built from TRBV7-7 and TRBJ2-2; D is ambiguous. CDR3 length: 14 amino acids. Trimming left V 3 bases short and J 4 bases short, with 9 bases between. Germline V lookup: CDR1 SSHAT, CDR2 FNYEAQ (reference sequence). The CDR3 DNA reads TGTGCCAGCAGCTTCGAGAGAGGCACCGGGGAGCTGTTTTTT. This codes for CASSFERGTGELFF. Combining the CDR3 with reference TRBV7-7 and TRBJ2-2 gives the whole variable domain GAGVSQSPRYKVTKRGQDVTLRCDPISSHATLYWYQQALGQGPEFLTYFNYEAQPDKSGLPSDRFSAERPEGSISTLTIQRTEQRDSAMYRCASSFERGTGELFFGEGSRLTVL.

This rearrangement joins TRBV9 to TRBJ2-1, with 9 bases identical to TRBD2. Germline CDR1 SGDLS, CDR2 YYNGEE. With 4 bases clipped from V and 2 bases from J, the junction kept 4 bases outside the gene matches. This CDR3 is built from 15 residues. The CDR3 DNA reads as TGTGCCAGCAGCTCATCTAGCGGGGCCTACAATGAGCAGTTCTTC. Its protein product is CASSSSSGAYNEQFF.

The rearrangement uses TRBV7-9 and TRBJ1-2; 9 bases map to TRBD1. Germline V CDR1 and CDR2: SEHNR, FQNEAQ (reference sequence). The CDR3 covers 14 residues. V was clipped by 4 bases and J by 6 bases; unmatched bases: 6. CDR3 nucleotide sequence: TGTGCCAGCAGCTCGGCCGGACAGGGGAATGGCTACACCTTC. This sequence encodes CASSSAGQGNGYTF.

This chain links TRBV5-1 with TRBJ2-1, with 10 positions matching TRBD1. Germline CDR1 reads SGHRS; CDR2 reads YFSETQ. CDR3 length: 13 residues. V lost 8 bases, J lost 5 bases, and 4 bases stayed unmatched. CDR3 region: CASGTGVHNEQFF. The CDR3 region has the DNA TGCGCCAGTGGGACAGGGGTTCACAATGAGCAGTTCTTC.

The chain uses TRBV4-3 and TRBJ2-1; D is perhaps TRBD1 or TRBD2 (5 bases each). This CDR3 comprises 17 residues. Trimming cost V 1 base and J 5 bases, with 18 bases left between them. Germline CDR1 LGHNA, CDR2 YSLEER. CDR3 nucleotide sequence: TGCGCCAGCAGCCAAGCTCACTCGACCGGGGCCCACAATGAGCAGTTCTTC. Its protein product is CASSQAHSTGAHNEQFF.

The J gene is TRBJ1-5, the V gene TRBV6-6; no reliable D call. CDR1 is MNHNY, CDR2 SVGAGI, per germline (reference sequence). This CDR3 is 12 amino acids long. V lost 5 bases and J 11 bases, leaving 13 bases between the germline ends. The chain's CDR3 is CASSIVLAAQHF. The CDR3 bases are TGTGCCAGCAGTATAGTCCTCGCGGCCCAGCATTTT.

This chain connects TRBV7-2 to TRBJ1-5; maybe TRBD1 (6 bases). Germline CDR1 is SGHTA and CDR2 is FQGNSA. The CDR3 extends over 13 amino acids. Deletions cut 2 bases from V and 7 bases from J, with 9 bases between. CDR3 sequence (DNA): TGTGCCAGCAGCTTAAGGGGGATCCAGCCCCAGCATTTT. As protein: CASSLRGIQPQHF.

V usage is TRBV14 and J usage is TRBJ1-4; unclear D gene. The CDR3 is 17 residues long. In germline, CDR1 is SGHDN, CDR2 FVKESK. V was shortened by 0 bases and J by 8 bases, with 19 bases between the two germline ends. The CDR3 DNA sequence: TGTGCCAGCAGCCAAGATATTGTCCCCCCTTTGCGCGAAAAACTGTTTTTT. Amino acid sequence: CASSQDIVPPLREKLFF.

This chain joins TRBV5-1 and TRBJ2-2; 7 bases are shared with TRBD2. CDR1 and CDR2 from the germline V gene are SGHRS and YFSETQ. Losses at the gene ends were 3 bases for V and 4 bases for J; bases not matched to a gene: 12. This CDR3 has 17 residues. CDR3 sequence reads: CASSYNTGTTSTGELFF. The CDR3 region has the DNA TGCGCCAGCAGCTATAACACCGGGACTACTAGCACCGGGGAGCTGTTTTTT.

This rearrangement joins TRBV6-5 to TRBJ2-6, with D possibly matching TRBD2 (5 bases). CDR1 MNHEY and CDR2 SVGAGI come from the germline V gene. With 2 bases removed from V and 2 bases from J, the gap between germline ends came to 7 bases. The CDR3 consists of 15 residues. CDR3 in amino acids: CASSYREPGANVLTF. In nucleotides, the CDR3 is TGTGCCAGCAGTTACAGGGAGCCTGGGGCCAACGTCCTGACTTTC.

In this sample, this clone turned up a few times. The rearrangement uses TRBV28 and TRBJ2-7; 8 bases map to TRBD2. There are 14 residues in the CDR3. The germline CDR1 and CDR2 sequences are MDHEN and SYDVKM. V shed 1 base, J shed 6 bases, and the junction held 5 bases outside the gene matches. In DNA, the CDR3 is TGTGCCAGCAGTTTATCGATAGCGGGACGCGAGCAGTACTTC. It encodes CASSLSIAGREQYF.

This clone is medium-sized in the sample. The J gene is TRBJ1-3, the V gene TRBV10-3, with 9 bases lining up with TRBD1. CDR1 and CDR2 from the germline V gene are ENHRY and SYGVKD. Trimming removed 0 bases from V and 6 bases from J; junction bases left unmatched: 6. The CDR3 length is 16 residues. In DNA, the CDR3 is TGTGCCATCAGTGAGTCGATACAGGGGGCCCAAAACACCATATATTTT. This translates into CAISESIQGAQNTIYF.

This chain uses TRBV5-4 with TRBJ1-1; 8 nucleotides agree with TRBD1. This CDR3 is built from 15 residues. Per germline, CDR1 SGHNT and CDR2 YYREEE (reference sequence). The V and J ends lost 2 bases and 3 bases, in that order; junction bases with no gene match: 6. CDR3 nucleotides: TGTGCCAGCAGCTTTGGGGGACAGGAGGACACTGAAGCTTTCTTT. Translating gives CASSFGGQEDTEAFF.

This chain uses TRBV5-1 with TRBJ2-1; 8 positions agree with TRBD1. Germline CDR1 reads SGHRS; CDR2 reads YFSETQ. J was trimmed by 7 bases and V by 4 bases; bases with no gene match: 10. The CDR3 has 15 residues. CDR3 sequence: CASSEGQASRNEQFF. The CDR3 nucleotides are TGCGCCAGCAGCGAGGGACAGGCTTCTAGGAATGAGCAGTTCTTC.

The J gene is TRBJ2-7, the V gene TRBV28; D not resolved. CDR1 MDHEN and CDR2 SYDVKM come from the germline V gene. This CDR3 region has 14 residues. Trimming left V 3 bases short and J 0 bases short, with 9 bases between. The CDR3 loop reads CASSLAGSSYEQYF. DNA of the CDR3: TGTGCCAGCAGTTTGGCCGGAAGCTCCTACGAGCAGTACTTC.

This sequence joins TRBV7-2 and TRBJ2-2, with D possibly matching TRBD1 (6 bases). The germline V and J ends were trimmed by 1 base and 6 bases, with 9 bases remaining between them. The CDR3 contains 14 residues. CDR1 is SGHTA and CDR2 is FQGNSA in the germline V gene. CDR3: CASSLDRVPGELFF. DNA of the CDR3: TGTGCCAGCAGCTTAGACAGGGTCCCCGGGGAGCTGTTTTTT. Combining the CDR3 with reference TRBV7-2 and TRBJ2-2 gives the whole variable domain GAGVSQSPSNKVTEKGKDVELRCDPISGHTALYWYRQSLGQGLEFLIYFQGNSAPDKSGLPSDRFSAERTGGSVSTLTIQRTQQEDSAVYLCASSLDRVPGELFFGEGSRLTVL.